The clone carrying this T cell receptor beta chain occurred many times. This specimen belongs to a study of regulatory T cells in long-lasting Graves disease. Time point in this sample: persistent/refractory GD, antithyroid drugs over 5 years with positive TRAb. The TCR library was made from RNA extracted from PBMCs. Construction of TCR beta libraries relied on iRepertoire HTBI primers and on Arm-PCR targeting CDR3 regions. TCRdb reanalysed the multiplex PCR reads using MiXCR and keeps one entry per CDR3 protein. The sample records around 510,000 distinct CDR3 sequences, under 25% being singletons. This CDR3 region has 13 residues. V shed 5 bases and J shed 4 bases, with 12 bases lying between them. The germline CDR1 and CDR2 sequences are MDHEN and SYDVKM.

The clonotype originates from a female donor with Graves disease. The material was peripheral blood mononuclear cells (PBMCs), obtained when the disease was refractory, from a patient treated with antithyroid drugs. This chain joins TRBV28 and TRBJ2-7; no reliable D call. The CDR3 region has the DNA TGTGCCAGCAGTCCCGATCTCTATTACGAGCAGTACTTC. Encoded protein: CASSPDLYYEQYF.